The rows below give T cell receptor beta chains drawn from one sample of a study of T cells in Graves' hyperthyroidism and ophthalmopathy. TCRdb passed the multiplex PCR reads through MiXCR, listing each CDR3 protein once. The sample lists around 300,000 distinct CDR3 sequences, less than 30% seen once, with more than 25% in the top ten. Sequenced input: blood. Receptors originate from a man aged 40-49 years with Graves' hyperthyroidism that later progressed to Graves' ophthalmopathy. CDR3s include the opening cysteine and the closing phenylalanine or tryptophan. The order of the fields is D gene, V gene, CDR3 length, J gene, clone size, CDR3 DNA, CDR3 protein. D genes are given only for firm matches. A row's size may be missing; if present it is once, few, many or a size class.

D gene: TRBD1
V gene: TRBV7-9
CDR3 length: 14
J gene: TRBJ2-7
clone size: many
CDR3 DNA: TGTGCCAGCAGCCTCGGGACAGACTCCTACGAGCAGTACTTC
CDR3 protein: CASSLGTDSYEQYF

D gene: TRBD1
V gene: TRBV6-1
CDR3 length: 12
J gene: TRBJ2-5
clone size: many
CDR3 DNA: TGTGCCAGCAACAGGGGGCAAGAGACCCAGTACTTC
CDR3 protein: CASNRGQETQYF

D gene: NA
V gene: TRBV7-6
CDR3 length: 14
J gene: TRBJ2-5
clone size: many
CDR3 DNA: TGTGCCAGCAGCACTTCGTTACGAACGGAGACCCAGTACTTC
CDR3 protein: CASSTSLRTETQYF

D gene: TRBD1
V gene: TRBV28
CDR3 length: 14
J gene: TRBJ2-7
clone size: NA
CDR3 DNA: TGTGCCAGCAGTTCCCGGACAGGGTGGGACGAGCAGTACTTC
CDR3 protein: CASSSRTGWDEQYF

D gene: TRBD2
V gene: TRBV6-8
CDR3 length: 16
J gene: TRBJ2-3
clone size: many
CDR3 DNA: TGTGCCAGCATAGTTCGAGCGGGAGGACCCACAGATACGCAGTATTTT
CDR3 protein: CASIVRAGGPTDTQYF

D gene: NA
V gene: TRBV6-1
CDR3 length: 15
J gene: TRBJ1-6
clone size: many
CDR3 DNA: TGTGCCAGCAGTCGCCAGGACTCGGGTAATTCACCCCTCCACTTT
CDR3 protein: CASSRQDSGNSPLHF

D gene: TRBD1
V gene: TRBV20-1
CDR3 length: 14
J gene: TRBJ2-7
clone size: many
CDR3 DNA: TGCAGTGCTAGAGATCTCGACAGGGGATACGAGCAGTACTTC
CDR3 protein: CSARDLDRGYEQYF

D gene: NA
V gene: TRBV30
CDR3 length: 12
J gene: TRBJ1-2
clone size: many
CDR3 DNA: TGTGCCTGGAGTGTACTGTCTATTTCGGAAGAATTC
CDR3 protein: CAWSVLSISEEF

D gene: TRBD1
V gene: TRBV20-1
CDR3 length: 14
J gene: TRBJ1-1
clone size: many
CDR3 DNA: TGCAGTGCTAGAGGCGGACAGGGCGGTACTGAAGCTTTCTTT
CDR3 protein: CSARGGQGGTEAFF

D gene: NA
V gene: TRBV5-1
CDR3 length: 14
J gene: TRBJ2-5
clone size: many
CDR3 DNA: TGCGCCAGCAGCTTGGGGACCCAGATGGAGACCCAGTACTTC
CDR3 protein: CASSLGTQMETQYF

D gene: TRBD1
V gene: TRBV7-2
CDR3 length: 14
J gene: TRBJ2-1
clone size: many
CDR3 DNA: TGTGCCAGCAGCCCAGGACAGGTAGTCGATGAGCAGTTCTTC
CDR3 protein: CASSPGQVVDEQFF

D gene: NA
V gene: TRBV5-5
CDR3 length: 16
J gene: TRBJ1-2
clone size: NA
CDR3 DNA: TGTGCCAGCAGCTGGATACAGGGAGAAGCTAACTATGGCTACACCTTC
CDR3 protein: CASSWIQGEANYGYTF

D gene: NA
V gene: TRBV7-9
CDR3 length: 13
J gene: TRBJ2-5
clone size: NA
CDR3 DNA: TGTGCCAGCAGCTTTCATGGGCGGGAGACCCAGTACTTC
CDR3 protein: CASSFHGRETQYF

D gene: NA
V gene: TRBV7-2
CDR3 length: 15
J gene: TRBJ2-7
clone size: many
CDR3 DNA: TGTGCCAGCAGCTCTCTAGCAAGGGGAACCTACGAGCAGTACTTC
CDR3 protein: CASSSLARGTYEQYF

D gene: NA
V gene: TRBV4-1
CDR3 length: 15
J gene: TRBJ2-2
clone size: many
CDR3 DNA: TGCGCCAGCAGCCTCTACACGTCGAACACCGGGGAGCTGTTTTTT
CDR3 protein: CASSLYTSNTGELFF

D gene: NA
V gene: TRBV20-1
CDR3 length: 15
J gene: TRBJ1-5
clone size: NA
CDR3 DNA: TGCAGTGCTAGAAGGTCGGGGAGGGAGGATCAGCCCCAGCATTTT
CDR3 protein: CSARRSGREDQPQHF

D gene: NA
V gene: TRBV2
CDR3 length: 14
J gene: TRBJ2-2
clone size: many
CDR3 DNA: TGTGCCAGCAGTGAAGGCAGAATGACCGGGGAGCTGTTTTTT
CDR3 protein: CASSEGRMTGELFF

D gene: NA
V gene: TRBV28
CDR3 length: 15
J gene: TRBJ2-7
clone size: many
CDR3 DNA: TGTGCCAGCAGTTTAGGTGGCCGCGACTACTTCACGCAGTACTTC
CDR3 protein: CASSLGGRDYFTQYF

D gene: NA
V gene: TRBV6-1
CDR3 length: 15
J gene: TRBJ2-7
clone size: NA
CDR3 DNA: TGTGCCAGCCCCGGGGGAGTGGGAGTTACCTACGAGCAGTACTTC
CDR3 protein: CASPGGVGVTYEQYF

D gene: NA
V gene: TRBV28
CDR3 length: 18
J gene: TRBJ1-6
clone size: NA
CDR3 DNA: TGTGCCAGCAGTTCAGATTCAAGACCGACGGTTATAGTAATCTCCCTCCACTTT
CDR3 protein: CASSSDSRPTVIVISLHF

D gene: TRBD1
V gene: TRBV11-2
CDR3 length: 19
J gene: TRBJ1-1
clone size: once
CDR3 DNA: TGTGCCAGCAGCCCCAGGGGGTGGGGGCGAGGGCACATGAACACTGAAGCTTTCTTT
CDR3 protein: CASSPRGWGRGHMNTEAFF

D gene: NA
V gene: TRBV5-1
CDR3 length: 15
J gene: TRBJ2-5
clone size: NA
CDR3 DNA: TGCGCCAGCAGCGATGGGGGCCGACTGGTGCAGACCCAGTACTTC
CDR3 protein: CASSDGGRLVQTQYF

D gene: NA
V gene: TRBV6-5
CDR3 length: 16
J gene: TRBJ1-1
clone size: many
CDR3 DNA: TGTGCCAGCAGTCCCCGGGGTGGGGGAATGAACACTGAAGCTTTCTTT
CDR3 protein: CASSPRGGGMNTEAFF

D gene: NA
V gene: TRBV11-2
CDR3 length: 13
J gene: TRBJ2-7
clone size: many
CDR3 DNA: TGTGCCAGCAGCCCCCGCGCGGACAACGAGCAGTACTTC
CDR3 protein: CASSPRADNEQYF

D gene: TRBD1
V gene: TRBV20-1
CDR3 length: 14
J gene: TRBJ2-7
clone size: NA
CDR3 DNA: TGCAGTGCTAGGGGGACAGGGGACTCCTACGAGCAGTACTTC
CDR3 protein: CSARGTGDSYEQYF

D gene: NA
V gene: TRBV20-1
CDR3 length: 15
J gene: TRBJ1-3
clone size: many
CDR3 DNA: TGCAGTGCTAGGAAGGCCAGGGGTCTTTTCAACACCATATATTTT
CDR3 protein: CSARKARGLFNTIYF

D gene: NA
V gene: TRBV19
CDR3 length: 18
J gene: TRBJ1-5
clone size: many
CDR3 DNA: TGTGCCAGTAGTATGGGGAGGGGCCGCGCCTATAGCAATCAGCCCCAGCATTTT
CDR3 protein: CASSMGRGRAYSNQPQHF

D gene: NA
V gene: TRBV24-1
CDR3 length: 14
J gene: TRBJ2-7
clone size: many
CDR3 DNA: TGTGCCACCAGTCACGCTACCTACCCCTACGAGCAGTACTTC
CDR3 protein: CATSHATYPYEQYF

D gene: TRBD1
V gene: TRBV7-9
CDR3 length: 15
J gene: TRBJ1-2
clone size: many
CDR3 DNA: TGTGCCAGCCCCCCCCAGGACAGGGAAGATTATGGCTACACCTTC
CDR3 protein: CASPPQDREDYGYTF

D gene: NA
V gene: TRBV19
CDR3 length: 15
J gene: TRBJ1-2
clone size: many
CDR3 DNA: TGTGCCAGTAGCCCGGAAAGCCGAAAACACTATGGCTACACCTTC
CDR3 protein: CASSPESRKHYGYTF

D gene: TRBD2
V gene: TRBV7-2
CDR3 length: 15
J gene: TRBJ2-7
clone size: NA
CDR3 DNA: TGTGCCAGCAGCCGAGAACTAGCGGAAACCTACGAGCAGTACTTC
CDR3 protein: CASSRELAETYEQYF

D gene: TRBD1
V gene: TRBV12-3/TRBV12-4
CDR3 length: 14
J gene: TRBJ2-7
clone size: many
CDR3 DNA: TGTGCCAGCATGCCCGGGACAGGGGGTTACGAGCAGTACTTC
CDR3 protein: CASMPGTGGYEQYF

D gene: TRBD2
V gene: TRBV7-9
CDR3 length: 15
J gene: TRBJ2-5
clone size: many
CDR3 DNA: TGTGCCAGCAGCGACGGACTAGCAATGAAAGAGACCCAGTACTTC
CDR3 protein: CASSDGLAMKETQYF

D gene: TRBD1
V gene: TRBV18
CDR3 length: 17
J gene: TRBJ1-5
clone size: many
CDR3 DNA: TGTGCCAGCTCAGCAAATCCGGGACAGGGCCGCAATCAGCCCCAGCATTTT
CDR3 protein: CASSANPGQGRNQPQHF

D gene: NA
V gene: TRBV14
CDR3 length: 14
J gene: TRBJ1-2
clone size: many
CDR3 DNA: TGTGCCAGCAGCCAAGGAGGGAGGGGCGGTGGCTACACCTTC
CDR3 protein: CASSQGGRGGGYTF

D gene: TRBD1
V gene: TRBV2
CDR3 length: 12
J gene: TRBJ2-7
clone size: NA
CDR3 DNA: TGTGCCAGCACAACGGAACTGCAGGGGGCGTACTTC
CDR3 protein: CASTTELQGAYF

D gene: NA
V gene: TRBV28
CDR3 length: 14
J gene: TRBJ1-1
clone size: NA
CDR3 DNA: TGTGCCAGCAGTTTATGGGACAGTAACACTGAAGCTTTCTTT
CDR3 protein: CASSLWDSNTEAFF

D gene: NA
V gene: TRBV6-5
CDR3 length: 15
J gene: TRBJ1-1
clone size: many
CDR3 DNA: TGTGCCAGCAACTTAGCGGACAGAATGAACACTGAAGCTTTCTTT
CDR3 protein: CASNLADRMNTEAFF

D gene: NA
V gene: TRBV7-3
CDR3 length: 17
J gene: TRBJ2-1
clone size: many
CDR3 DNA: TGTGCCACCGAGGACAGGGGAGGACTAGCGTCCTACAATGAGCAGTTCTTC
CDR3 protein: CATEDRGGLASYNEQFF

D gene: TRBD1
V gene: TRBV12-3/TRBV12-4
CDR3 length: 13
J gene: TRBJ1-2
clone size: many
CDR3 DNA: TGTGCCAGCGGACAGGGCTTAAACTATGGCTACACCTTC
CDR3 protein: CASGQGLNYGYTF

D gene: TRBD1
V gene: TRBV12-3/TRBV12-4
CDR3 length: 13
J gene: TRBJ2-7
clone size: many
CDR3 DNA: TGTGCCAGCAGTAAAGACAGGGTAGGCGAGCAGTACTTC
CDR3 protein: CASSKDRVGEQYF

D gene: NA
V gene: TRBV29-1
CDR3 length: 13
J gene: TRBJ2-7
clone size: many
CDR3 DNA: TGCAGCGTTGTTTTACAGGGCTCCTACGAGCAGTACTTC
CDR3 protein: CSVVLQGSYEQYF

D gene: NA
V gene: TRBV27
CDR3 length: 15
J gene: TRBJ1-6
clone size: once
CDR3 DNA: TGTGCCAGCAGTCCATGGGAGACCGCCCGACCACCCCTCCACTTT
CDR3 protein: CASSPWETARPPLHF

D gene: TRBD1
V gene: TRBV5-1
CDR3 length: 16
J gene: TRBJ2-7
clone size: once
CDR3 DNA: TGCGCCAGCAGCAGAACCCGGGACAGGGGGTGGAACGAGCAGTACTTC
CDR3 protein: CASSRTRDRGWNEQYF

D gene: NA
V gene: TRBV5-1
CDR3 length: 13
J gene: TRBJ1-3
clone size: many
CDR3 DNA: TGCGCCAGCGCCACTTCCTCTGGAAACACCATATATTTT
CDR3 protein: CASATSSGNTIYF

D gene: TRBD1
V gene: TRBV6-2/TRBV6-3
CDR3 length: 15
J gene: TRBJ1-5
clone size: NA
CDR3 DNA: TGTGCCAGCAGTTACTGGGACAGGGGAAGCCAGCCCCAGCATTTT
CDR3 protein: CASSYWDRGSQPQHF

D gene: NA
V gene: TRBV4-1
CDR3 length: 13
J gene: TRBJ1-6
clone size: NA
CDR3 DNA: TGCGCCAGCAGCCAAGAAGGTTACTCACCCCTCCACTTT
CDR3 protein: CASSQEGYSPLHF

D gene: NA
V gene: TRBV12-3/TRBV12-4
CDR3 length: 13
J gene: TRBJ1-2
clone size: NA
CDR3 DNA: TGTGCCAGCAGCCCTCGTGGTACGACTGGCTACACCTTC
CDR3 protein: CASSPRGTTGYTF

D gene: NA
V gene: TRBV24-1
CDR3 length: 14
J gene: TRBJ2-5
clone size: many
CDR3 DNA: TGTGCCACCAGTACGGCGGAGGTCGGAGAGACCCAGTACTTC
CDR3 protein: CATSTAEVGETQYF

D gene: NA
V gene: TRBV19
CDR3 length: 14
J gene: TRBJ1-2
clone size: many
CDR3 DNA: TGTGCCAGTTGTGTCAGCCCCGGGATCTATGGCTACACCTTC
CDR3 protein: CASCVSPGIYGYTF

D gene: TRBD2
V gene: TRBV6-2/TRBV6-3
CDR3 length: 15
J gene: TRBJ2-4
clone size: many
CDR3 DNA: TGTGCCAGCAGTGGGACTAGCGATGCCAAAAACATTCAGTACTTC
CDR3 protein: CASSGTSDAKNIQYF

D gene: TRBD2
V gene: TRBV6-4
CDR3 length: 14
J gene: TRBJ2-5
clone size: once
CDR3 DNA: TGTGCCAGCAGTGACTCAGCGGGAGGGGAGACCCAGTACTTC
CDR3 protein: CASSDSAGGETQYF

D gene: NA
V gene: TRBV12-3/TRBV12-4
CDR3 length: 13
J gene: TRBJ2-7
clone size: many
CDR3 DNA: TGTGCCAGCAGTTCTACCGACAGCCACGAGCAGTACTTC
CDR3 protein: CASSSTDSHEQYF

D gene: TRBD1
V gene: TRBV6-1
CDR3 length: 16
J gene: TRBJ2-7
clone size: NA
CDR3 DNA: TGTGCCAGCAGTGAAGGCTCGGGGACAGGGAGGTACGAGCAGTACTTC
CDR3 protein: CASSEGSGTGRYEQYF

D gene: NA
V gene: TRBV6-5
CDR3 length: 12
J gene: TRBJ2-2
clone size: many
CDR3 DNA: TGTGCCAGCAGTTCAGGGTTCGGGGAGCTGTTTTTT
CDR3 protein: CASSSGFGELFF